These 23 T cell receptor beta chains were all obtained from the same sample, sequenced in a study of shared clonotypes between healthy human individuals (dated by TCRdb to about 2020). CD8 naive samples consisted of CD45RO-negative cells that were positively selected for CCR7, yielding a CD45RA+CCR7+ population without TemRA cells. The library relied on the immunoSEQ multiplex PCR assay. The clones in this table, taken by TCRdb from immuneACCESS, are in-frame only. Not every clone is retained; where verified, under half of the shortfall comes from an unresolved V gene, and the cause of the rest is unknown. Present in this sample are more than 2 million clones, less than 95% of which were seen just once. The biggest ten clones account for more than 0.95% of the sample. Sequencing was performed on naive CD8+ T cells sorted from blood. The intended sense of this specimen's cell subset or site label: CD45RA+CCR7+. The receptors derive from a man between 18 and 35 years old in good health.

Details on this clone: Other nucleotide sequences in the sample specify the same CDR3. The V and J genes are TRBV7-9 and TRBJ2-3; 10 bases line up with TRBD2. Germline assignment: CDR1 SEHNR and CDR2 FQNEAQ (reference sequence). V trimming: 2 bases; J trimming: 1 base; junction bases outside the gene matches: 3. This CDR3 comprises 16 residues. CDR3 nucleotides: TGTGCCAGCAGCTTATCTAGCGGGGGACGCACAGATACGCAGTATTTT. It encodes CASSLSSGGRTDTQYF.

The rearrangement uses TRBV6-1 and TRBJ2-7, with D possibly matching TRBD2 (5 bases). The CDR3 runs 15 residues. V was cut by 6 bases and J by 3 bases, with 18 bases left in between. Germline values: CDR1 MNHNS, CDR2 SASEGT. CDR3 sequence: CASSGMGVGRYEQYF. In DNA form, the CDR3 reads TGTGCCAGCAGCGGGATGGGTGTGGGTCGCTACGAGCAGTACTTC.

The rearrangement uses TRBV6-5 and TRBJ1-1, with D tentatively TRBD1 (5 bases). This CDR3 spans 15 amino acids. CDR1 is MNHEY and CDR2 is SVGAGI in the germline V gene. Trimming pared 7 bases from V and 0 bases from J, leaving 15 bases between. This chain's CDR3 is CASTQGYLLNTEAFF. As DNA, the CDR3 is TGTGCCAGCACCCAGGGCTATCTATTGAACACTGAAGCTTTCTTT.

CDR3 region: CASSLLSLAGGGGQDTQYF. For the CDR3, the DNA is TGTGCCAGCAGTTTATTGAGTCTAGCGGGAGGGGGCGGGCAAGATACGCAGTATTTT. The gene calls are TRBV27 and TRBJ2-3, with TRBD2 matching over 12 bases. Germline assignment: CDR1 MNHEY and CDR2 SMNVEV (reference sequence). The ends lost 1 base at V and 5 bases at J; junction bases unmatched: 13. CDR3 size: 19 residues.

This chain uses TRBV18 with TRBJ2-7, with 8 bases matching TRBD1. V dropped 6 bases and J dropped 8; count of bases not matched to a gene: 21. The germline V gene encodes CDR1 KGHSH and CDR2 LQKENI. CDR3 length: 17 residues. CDR3 protein: CASSLGQGSLVPSKQYF. The DNA for the CDR3 is TGTGCCAGCTCGCTCGGACAGGGAAGCTTGGTCCCCTCCAAGCAGTACTTC.

V gene TRBV7-9 combines with J gene TRBJ1-2; D is unclear. V was pared by 1 base and J by 8 bases, with 8 bases between. This CDR3 region has 12 residues. Germline CDR1 SEHNR, CDR2 FQNEAQ (reference sequence). CDR3 coding DNA: TGTGCCAGCAGCTTAGGGGATTGGGGCTACACCTTC. Translated: CASSLGDWGYTF.

The chain joins TRBV7-2 to TRBJ1-2, with a weak D call TRBD1 (5 bases). Trimming took 1 base from V and 4 from J, leaving 16 bases between them. The V gene's germline CDR1 is SGHTA and CDR2 FQGNSA. This CDR3 contains 16 residues. The CDR3 bases are TGTGCCAGCAGCTTAGGACCAGTGACAGAGGGCTATGGCTACACCTTC. Translation gives CASSLGPVTEGYGYTF.

This clone was seen only a few times. CDR3 residues: CASSEVVYQPQHF. The CDR3 nucleotides read TGTGCCAGCAGTGAAGTTGTTTATCAGCCCCAGCATTTT. The V call is TRBV2, the J call TRBJ1-5; D gene uncertain. The CDR3 length is 13 residues. Trimming removed 1 base at V and 5 bases at J, with 6 bases between. The germline V gene encodes CDR1 SNHLY and CDR2 FYNNEI. The full variable domain, with the rest looked up from reference TRBV2 and TRBJ1-5, is EPEVTQTPSHQVTQMGQEVILRCVPISNHLYFYWYRQILGQKVEFLVSFYNNEISEKSEIFDDQFSVERPDGSNFTLKIRSTKLEDSAMYFCASSEVVYQPQHFGDGTRLSIL.

The rearrangement joins TRBV4-1 to TRBJ2-7; 7 bases fit TRBD1. The J segment lost 2 bases and the V segment lost 5 bases, leaving 6 bases of the junction unmatched. Germline-derived CDR1 and CDR2 are MGHRA and YSYEKL. The CDR3 totals 14 residues. The CDR3 spells CASSKTGITYEQYF. The CDR3 DNA reads TGCGCCAGCAGCAAGACAGGGATCACCTACGAGCAGTACTTC.

The genes are TRBV2 and TRBJ2-1; D is perhaps TRBD2 (6 bases). CDR3 length equals 16 residues. The germline V gene has CDR1 SNHLY and CDR2 FYNNEI. V was clipped by 7 bases and J by 4 bases, with 20 bases between them. CDR3 sequence reads: CASTDRDSYFYNEQFF. CDR3 in DNA: TGTGCCAGCACCGACCGGGACTCCTACTTTTACAATGAGCAGTTCTTC. Based on the CDR3 plus reference TRBV2 and TRBJ2-1, the full variable domain is EPEVTQTPSHQVTQMGQEVILRCVPISNHLYFYWYRQILGQKVEFLVSFYNNEISEKSEIFDDQFSVERPDGSNFTLKIRSTKLEDSAMYFCASTDRDSYFYNEQFFGPGTRLTVL.

This chain links TRBV6-1 with TRBJ1-6; D gene uncertain. CDR1 is MNHNS, CDR2 SASEGT, per germline. V was trimmed by 2 bases and J by 0 bases, leaving 11 bases between them. The CDR3 contains 17 residues. The CDR3 region is CASSELHSSSYNSPLHF. The DNA for the CDR3 is TGTGCCAGCAGTGAACTTCACTCGAGCTCCTATAATTCACCCCTCCACTTT.

The genes are TRBV10-2 and TRBJ2-1; 9 bases fit TRBD1. The CDR3 totals 16 residues. V lost 4 bases, J lost 2 bases, and 6 bases stayed unmatched. Germline V CDR1 and CDR2: WSHSY, SAAADI. The CDR3 protein is CASSVNRDRAYNEQFF. The CDR3 DNA reads TGCGCCAGCAGTGTTAACCGGGACAGGGCCTACAATGAGCAGTTCTTC.

The chain employs TRBV11-2 and TRBJ2-5, with D unclear. The germline V gene has CDR1 SGHAT and CDR2 FQNNGV. V lost 2 bases and J 1 base, leaving 11 bases between the germline ends. This CDR3 region has 15 residues. CDR3: CASSLKPAFQETQYF. In DNA, the CDR3 is TGTGCCAGCAGCTTAAAACCAGCGTTCCAAGAGACCCAGTACTTC.

This clone occurred once. The chain joins TRBV19 to TRBJ2-1; TRBD2 matches at 10 bases. V lost 3 bases, J lost 6 bases, and 14 bases stayed unmatched. This CDR3 comprises 18 residues. Germline assignment: CDR1 LNHDA and CDR2 SQIVND (reference sequence). The CDR3 is CASSIPDIGLAESNEQFF. CDR3 nucleotides: TGTGCCAGTAGTATTCCAGATATAGGACTAGCGGAATCCAATGAGCAGTTCTTC.

The sample holds one count of this clone. The chain is built from TRBV30 and TRBJ1-1; D is perhaps TRBD1 (5 bases). The germline V gene encodes CDR1 GTSNPN and CDR2 SVGIG (reference sequence). Between the trimmed V and J ends, which lost 0 bases and 4 bases, there was a span of 12 bases. The CDR3 has 14 residues. DNA of the CDR3: TGTGCCTGGAGTGTCGGGACGGGAACCACTGAAGCTTTCTTT. This codes for CAWSVGTGTTEAFF.

This clone was recorded only once. This sequence joins TRBV30 and TRBJ2-7; 7 bases align to TRBD2. This CDR3 is 12 amino acids long. J lost 2 bases, V lost 7 bases, and 5 bases had no gene match. Germline lookup yields CDR1 GTSNPN and CDR2 SVGIG (reference sequence). The DNA of the CDR3 is TGTGCCTTGGGACTAACTCCCTACGAGCAGTACTTC. Encoded protein: CALGLTPYEQYF. Variable domain in full (rest from reference TRBV30 and TRBJ2-7): SQTIHQWPATLVQPVGSPLSLECTVEGTSNPNLYWYRQAAGRGLQLLFYSVGIGQISSEVPQNLSASRPQDRQFILSSKKLLLSDSGFYLCALGLTPYEQYFGPGTRLTVT.

This clone was seen only once. Within the sample, other DNA sequences also encode this same CDR3. This sequence joins TRBV28 and TRBJ2-3; D is uncertain. The germline gives CDR1 MDHEN, CDR2 SYDVKM. Trimming left V 6 bases short and J 3 bases short, with 7 bases between. This CDR3 has 12 amino acids. In nucleotides, the CDR3 is TGTGCCAGCAGCCCTAGGACAGATACGCAGTATTTT. Amino acids: CASSPRTDTQYF.

This clone was found once. The chain joins TRBV4-3 to TRBJ2-7; TRBD2 matches 8 bases. Germline CDR1 and CDR2: LGHNA and YSLEER. The CDR3 totals 15 residues. V was clipped by 3 bases and J by 5 bases; unmatched bases: 9. CDR3 amino acids: CASSQEREGQDEQYF. DNA of the CDR3: TGCGCCAGCAGCCAGGAACGGGAGGGCCAAGACGAGCAGTACTTC.

The chain is built from TRBV27 and TRBJ2-1; 7 nucleotides agree with TRBD1. The germline gives CDR1 MNHEY, CDR2 SMNVEV (reference sequence). The CDR3 totals 16 residues. V gave up 3 bases and J gave up 4 bases; unmatched junction bases: 9. CDR3 residues: CASSFEGANLYNEQFF. The CDR3, as DNA: TGTGCCAGCAGTTTCGAGGGGGCGAATCTTTACAATGAGCAGTTCTTC.

This chain connects TRBV7-8 to TRBJ2-7; D may be TRBD2 (5 bases). The V gene lost 2 bases and the J gene lost 2 bases, with 16 bases spanning the gap. Germline-derived CDR1 and CDR2 are SGHVS and FQNEAQ. The CDR3 is 16 residues long. The CDR3 region has the DNA TGTGCCAGCAGCTTATCTGGATTAGCGACCCCCTACGAGCAGTACTTC. This gives the protein CASSLSGLATPYEQYF. Filled out from reference TRBV7-8 and TRBJ2-7, the complete variable domain reads GAGVSQSPRYKVAKRGQDVALRCDPISGHVSLFWYQQALGQGPEFLTYFQNEAQLDKSGLPSDRFFAERPEGSVSTLKIQRTQQEDSAVYLCASSLSGLATPYEQYFGPGTRLTVT.

The V call is TRBV10-3, the J call TRBJ1-2; 8 bases line up with TRBD1. CDR1 and CDR2 (germline): ENHRY, SYGVKD. The V and J ends lost 2 bases and 6 bases, in that order; junction bases with no gene match: 8. This CDR3 is 15 amino acids long. The CDR3 loop reads CAISEPGQGRNGYTF. For the CDR3, the DNA is TGTGCCATCAGTGAGCCTGGACAGGGAAGGAATGGCTACACCTTC.

The J gene is TRBJ2-7, the V gene TRBV19; no clear D gene. Trimming stripped 0 bases from V and 5 bases from J, with 14 bases between. Germline CDR1 and CDR2: LNHDA and SQIVND (reference sequence). The CDR3 spans 15 residues. CDR3 DNA: TGTGCCAGTAGTATAGATGCAAGGTTCGAGGACGAGCAGTACTTC. Protein sequence: CASSIDARFEDEQYF.

The J gene is TRBJ2-2, the V gene TRBV11-2, with D perhaps being TRBD1 or TRBD2 (5 bases each). V dropped 5 bases and J dropped 6 bases, with 19 bases sitting between them. The CDR3 length is 16 residues. Germline-derived CDR1 and CDR2 are SGHAT and FQNNGV. DNA for the CDR3: TGTGCCAGCAGCGTAGGGTATGGGGGAATGGCCGGGGAGCTGTTTTTT. Amino acids: CASSVGYGGMAGELFF.